The clone carrying this T cell receptor beta chain has ten or more counts. Antigen specificity is unknown. This sample stems from a study of T-cell reconstitution after alpha-beta-depleted transplantation in children. This CDR3 is 15 amino acids long. Germline V gene data show CDR1 as SGHRS and CDR2 as YFSETQ. V was trimmed by 4 bases and J by 4 bases, leaving 14 bases between them. Preparation of the TCRbeta library was carried out with unique molecular identifiers. MiXCR, applied by TCRdb to the PCR reads, yields one record per CDR3 protein. The sample holds 55,000 to 90,000 distinct CDR3 sequences, around 4.7% seen once. Points from the study as a whole: Newly produced T cells mostly accounted for T-cell counts and diversity one year post-transplant. About two months after transplant, alpha-beta T cells reportedly came from several hundred expanded graft clones. Recipient T cells and thymic progenitors that survived were the source of the high TCRbeta diversity seen at day 60 in some patients.

The chain combines TRBV5-1 with TRBJ2-2, with a weak D call TRBD2 (5 bases). Source: PBMCs, mostly from graft donor cells, taken 180 days after TCRalphabeta/CD19-depleted stem cell transplant. This receptor was obtained from a boy in the first two years of life who had a stem cell transplant for acute myeloid leukemia, so the T cells may come from the graft donor. DNA of the CDR3: TGCGCCAGCAGCGCCCGGGGAGTAGCCACCGGGGAGCTGTTTTTT. Translated, it gives CASSARGVATGELFF. Using reference TRBV5-1 and TRBJ2-2 for the parts outside the CDR3, the full variable domain is KAGVTQTPRYLIKTRGQQVTLSCSPISGHRSVSWYQQTPGQGLQFLFEYFSETQRNKGNFPGRFSGRQFSNSRSEMNVSTLELGDSALYLCASSARGVATGELFFGEGSRLTVL.